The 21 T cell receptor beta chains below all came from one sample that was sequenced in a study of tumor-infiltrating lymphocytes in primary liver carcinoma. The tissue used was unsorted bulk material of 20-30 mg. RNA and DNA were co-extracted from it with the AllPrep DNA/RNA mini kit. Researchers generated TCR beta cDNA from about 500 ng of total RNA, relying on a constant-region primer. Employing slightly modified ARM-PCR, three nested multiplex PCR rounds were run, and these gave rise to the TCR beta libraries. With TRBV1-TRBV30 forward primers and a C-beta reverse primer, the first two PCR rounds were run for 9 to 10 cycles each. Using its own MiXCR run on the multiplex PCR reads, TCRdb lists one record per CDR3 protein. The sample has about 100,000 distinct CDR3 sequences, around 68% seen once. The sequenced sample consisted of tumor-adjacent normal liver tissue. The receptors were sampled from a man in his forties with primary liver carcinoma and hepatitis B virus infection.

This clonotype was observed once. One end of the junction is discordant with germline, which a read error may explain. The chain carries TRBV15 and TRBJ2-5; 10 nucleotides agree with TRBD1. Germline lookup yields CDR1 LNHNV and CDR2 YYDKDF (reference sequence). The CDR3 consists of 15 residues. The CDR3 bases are TGTGCCACCAGCAACTGGACAGGGGGTGAAGAGACCCACTACTTC. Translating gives CATSNWTGGEETHYF.

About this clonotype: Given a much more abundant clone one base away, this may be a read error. CDR3: CANSNLAGVLYF. The CDR3 nucleotides are TGTGCCAACAGCAATCTAGCGGGAGTTTTGTATTTT. The chain recombines TRBV12-3 or TRBV12-4 with TRBJ2-3; 10 nucleotides align to TRBD2. After removal of 10 bases from V and 14 bases from J, the junction contained 12 bases not matched to a gene. This CDR3 has 12 amino acids.

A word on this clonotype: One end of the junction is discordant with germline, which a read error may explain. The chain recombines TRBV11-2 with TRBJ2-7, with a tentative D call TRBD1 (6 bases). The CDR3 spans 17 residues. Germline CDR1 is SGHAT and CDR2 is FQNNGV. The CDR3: CPSSLDFGTPSSYKEYF. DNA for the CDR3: TGTCCCAGCAGCTTAGACTTCGGGACACCCAGCTCCTACAAGGAGTACTTC.

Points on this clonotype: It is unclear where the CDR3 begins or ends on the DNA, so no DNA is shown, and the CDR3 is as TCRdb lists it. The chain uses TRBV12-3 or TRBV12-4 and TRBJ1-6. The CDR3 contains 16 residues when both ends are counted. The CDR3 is CASNFGRGAYNPPVHF.

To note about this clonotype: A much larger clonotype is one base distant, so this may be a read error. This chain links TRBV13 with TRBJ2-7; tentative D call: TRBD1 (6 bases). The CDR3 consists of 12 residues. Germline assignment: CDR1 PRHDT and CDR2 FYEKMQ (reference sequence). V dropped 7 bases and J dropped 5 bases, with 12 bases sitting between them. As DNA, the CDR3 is TGTGCCAGCATCGAGGGGGTTGACGAGCAGTACTTC. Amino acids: CASIEGVDEQYF.

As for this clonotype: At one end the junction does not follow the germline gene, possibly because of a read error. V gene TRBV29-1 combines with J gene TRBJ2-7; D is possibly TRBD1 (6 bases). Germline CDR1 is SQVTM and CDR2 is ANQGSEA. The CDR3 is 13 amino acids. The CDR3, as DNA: TGCAGCGCCCGACAGGAGGTCACCTACGAGCAGTATTTC. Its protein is CSARQEVTYEQYF.

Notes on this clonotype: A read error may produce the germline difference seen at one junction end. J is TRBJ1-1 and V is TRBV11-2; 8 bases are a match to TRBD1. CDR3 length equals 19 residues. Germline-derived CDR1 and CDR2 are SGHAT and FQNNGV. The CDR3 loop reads CASSLVRPGQEFRGTGAFF. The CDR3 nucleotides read TGTGCCAGCAGCTTAGTGAGACCGGGACAGGAATTCAGGGGCACTGGAGCTTTCTTT.

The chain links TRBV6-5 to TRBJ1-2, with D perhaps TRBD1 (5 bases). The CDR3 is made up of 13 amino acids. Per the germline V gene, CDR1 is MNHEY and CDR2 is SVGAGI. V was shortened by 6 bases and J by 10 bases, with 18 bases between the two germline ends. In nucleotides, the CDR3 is TGTGCCAGCAGCATGACGGGGGGAGGTGTCTACACCTTC. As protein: CASSMTGGGVYTF.

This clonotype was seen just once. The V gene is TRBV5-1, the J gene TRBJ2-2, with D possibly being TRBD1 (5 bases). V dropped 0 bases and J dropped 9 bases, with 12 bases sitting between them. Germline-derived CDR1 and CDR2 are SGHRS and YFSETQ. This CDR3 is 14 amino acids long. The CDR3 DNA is TGCGCCAGCAGCTTGGGGGGCCAAACCAGGGAGCTGTTTTTT. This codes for CASSLGGQTRELFF.

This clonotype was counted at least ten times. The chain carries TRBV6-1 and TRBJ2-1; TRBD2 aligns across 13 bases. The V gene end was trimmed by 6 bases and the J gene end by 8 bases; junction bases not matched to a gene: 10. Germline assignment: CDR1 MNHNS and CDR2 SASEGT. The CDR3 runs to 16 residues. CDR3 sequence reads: CASSANPGTSGDEQFF. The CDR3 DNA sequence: TGTGCCAGCAGCGCTAATCCCGGGACTAGCGGGGATGAGCAGTTCTTC.

The CDR3: CASSSEGASSHNEQFF. As DNA, the CDR3 is TGTGCCAGCAGCTCGGAGGGGGCAAGTTCCCACAATGAGCAGTTCTTC. This rearrangement joins TRBV5-6 to TRBJ2-1; possibly TRBD1 for D (7 bases). The CDR3 loop spans 16 amino acids. The germline V gene has CDR1 SGHDT and CDR2 YYEEEE. Trimming left V 3 bases short and J 5 bases short, with 18 bases between.

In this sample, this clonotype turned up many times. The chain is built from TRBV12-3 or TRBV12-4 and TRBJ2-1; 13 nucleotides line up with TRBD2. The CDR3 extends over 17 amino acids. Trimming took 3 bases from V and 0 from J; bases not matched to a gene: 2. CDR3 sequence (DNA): TGTGCCAGCAGTTTCGGACTAGCGGGGGCCTCCTACAATGAGCAGTTCTTC. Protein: CASSFGLAGASYNEQFF.

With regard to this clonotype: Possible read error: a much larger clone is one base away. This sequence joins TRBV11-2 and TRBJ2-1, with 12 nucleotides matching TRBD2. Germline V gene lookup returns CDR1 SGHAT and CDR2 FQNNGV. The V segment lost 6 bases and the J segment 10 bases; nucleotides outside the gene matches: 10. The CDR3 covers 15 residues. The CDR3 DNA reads TGTGCCAGCAGACCCCTAGCGGGAGGGGCTAAAGAGCAGTTCTTC. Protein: CASRPLAGGAKEQFF. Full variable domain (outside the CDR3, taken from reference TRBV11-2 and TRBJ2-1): EAGVAQSPRYKIIEKRQSVAFWCNPISGHATLYWYQQILGQGPKLLIQFQNNGVVDDSQLPKDRFSAERLKGVDSTLKIQPAKLEDSAVYLCASRPLAGGAKEQFFGPGTRLTVL.

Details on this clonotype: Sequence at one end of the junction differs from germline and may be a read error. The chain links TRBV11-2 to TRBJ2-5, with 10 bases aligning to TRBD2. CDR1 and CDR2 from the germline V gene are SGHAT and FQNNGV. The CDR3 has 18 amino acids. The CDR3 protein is CASSLRAGLAAYHETRYF. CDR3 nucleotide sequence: TGTGCCAGCAGCTTACGTGCTGGACTAGCGGCGTACCATGAGACCCGGTACTTC.

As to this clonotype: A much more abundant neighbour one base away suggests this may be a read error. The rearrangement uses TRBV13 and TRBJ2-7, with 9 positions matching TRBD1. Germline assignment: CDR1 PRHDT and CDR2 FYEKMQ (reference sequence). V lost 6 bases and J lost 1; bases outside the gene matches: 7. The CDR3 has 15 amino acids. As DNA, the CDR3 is TGTGCCAGCAGTTTGGGACAGGGAGTTTCCTACGAGCAGTACTTC. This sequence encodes CASSLGQGVSYEQYF.

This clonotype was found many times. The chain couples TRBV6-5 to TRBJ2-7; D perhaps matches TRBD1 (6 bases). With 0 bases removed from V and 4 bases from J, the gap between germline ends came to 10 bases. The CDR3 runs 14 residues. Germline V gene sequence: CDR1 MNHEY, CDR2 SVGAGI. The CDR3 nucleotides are TGTGCCAGCAGTTACTCTATGCAGGGGTACGAGCAGTACTTC. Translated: CASSYSMQGYEQYF.

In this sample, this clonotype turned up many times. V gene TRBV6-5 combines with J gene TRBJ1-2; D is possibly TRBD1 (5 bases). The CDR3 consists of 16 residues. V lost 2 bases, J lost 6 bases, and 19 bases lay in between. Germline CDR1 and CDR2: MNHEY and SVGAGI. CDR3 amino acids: CASSYLRGGRENGYTF. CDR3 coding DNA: TGTGCCAGCAGTTACCTGAGGGGAGGCAGGGAAAATGGCTACACCTTC.

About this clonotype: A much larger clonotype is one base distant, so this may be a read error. CDR3 sequence: CASSSRASLRDDEQFF. The CDR3 DNA sequence: TGTGCCAGCAGTTCCCGCGCTAGTTTGAGGGACGATGAGCAGTTCTTC. The chain employs TRBV6-6 and TRBJ2-1; D tentatively fits TRBD1 or TRBD2 (5 bases each). This CDR3 spans 16 amino acids. Germline V gives CDR1 MNHNY, CDR2 SVGAGI (reference sequence). V was trimmed by 4 bases and J by 8 bases, leaving 21 bases between them.

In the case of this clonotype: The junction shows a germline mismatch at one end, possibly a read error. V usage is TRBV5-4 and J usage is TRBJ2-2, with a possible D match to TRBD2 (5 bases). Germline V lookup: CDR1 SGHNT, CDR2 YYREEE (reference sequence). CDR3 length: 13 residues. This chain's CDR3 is CTSRPTNTGELYF. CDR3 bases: TGTACCAGCAGACCGACGAACACCGGGGAGCTGTATTTT.

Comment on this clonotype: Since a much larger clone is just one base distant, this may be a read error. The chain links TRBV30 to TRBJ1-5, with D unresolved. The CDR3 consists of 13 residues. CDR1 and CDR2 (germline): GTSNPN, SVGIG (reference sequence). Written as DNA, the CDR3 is TGTGCCTGGAGTCAAAAGGGAGATCAGCACCAGCATTTT. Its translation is CAWSQKGDQHQHF.

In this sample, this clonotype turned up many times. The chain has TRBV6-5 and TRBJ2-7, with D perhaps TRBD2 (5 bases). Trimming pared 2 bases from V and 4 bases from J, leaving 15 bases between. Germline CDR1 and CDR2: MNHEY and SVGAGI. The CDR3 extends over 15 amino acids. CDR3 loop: CASSYNRDPPYEQYF. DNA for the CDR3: TGTGCCAGCAGTTACAACCGGGATCCACCTTACGAGCAGTACTTC.